This TCR beta chain was found in a study of beta chain features in type 1 diabetes. Study outcomes and limitations: Type 1 diabetes patients had moderately but significantly shorter TCRB CDR3s in all four CD4+ subsets. Researchers reported that naive, central memory and Treg TCRB repertoires appeared more similar in patients than in healthy donors.

Note on this clone: Antigen unknown. This sample also contains other DNA sequences that code for the same CDR3.

Each of the sorted populations had a purity greater than 95%. Trimming cost V 6 bases and J 4 bases; bases outside gene matches: 7. The CDR3 is 14 residues long. Germline lookup yields CDR1 SEHNR and CDR2 FQNEAQ (reference sequence). Expressed TCRB transcripts were sequenced because the entire RNA isolate underwent reverse transcription. The data were produced by immunoSEQ multiplex PCR, yet TCRdb's version contains in-frame clones alone and is incomplete. Of about 140,000 clones listed, about 10% were seen once; the top ten hold around 1.4%. The source material was naive CD4+ T cells from blood. J is TRBJ1-2 and V is TRBV7-9, with 8 bases aligning to TRBD1. This clonotype originated in a man aged 18 to 29 in good health. The CDR3 DNA reads TGTGCCAGCAGTCAGGACAGGGTGAGCTATGGCTACACCTTC. Protein product: CASSQDRVSYGYTF. The full variable domain, rest sourced from reference TRBV7-9 and TRBJ1-2, is DTGVSQNPRHKITKRGQNVTFRCDPISEHNRLYWYRQTLGQGPEFLTYFQNEAQLEKSRLLSDRFSAERPKGSFSTLEIQRTEQGDSAMYLCASSQDRVSYGYTFGSGTRLTVV.